The entry that follows covers one T cell receptor beta chain sequence. No antigen is known for it. The junction had 1 base not matched to a gene; V was cut back by 1 base and J by 6 bases. The germline V gene has CDR1 SEHNR and CDR2 FQNEAQ (reference sequence). This CDR3 comprises 15 residues. PCR amplification relied on 60 Vbeta primers (plus 13 Jbeta primers). Libraries were prepared by immunoSEQ multiplex PCR; TCRdb keeps only in-frame clonotypes and omits some of them. The sample includes around 150,000 clones, approximately 82% of them seen just once. The entry originates in a study of cytomegalovirus exposure and HLA in healthy donors. About the study: Drawn from HLA-typed donors, 65 million to 100 million unique TCRs were held in an early data release. Regarding the study as a whole: Cytomegalovirus status was reportedly diagnosed by the classifier with high sensitivity and specificity. Segments of the TCR beta V type were, in most cases, productive about 87% or about 30% of the time in an earlier analysis.

This chain links TRBV7-9 with TRBJ2-7; 15 bases map to TRBD2. The sequencing input was PBMCs. The TCR originated in a woman between 35 and 50 years old in good health and CMV-seropositive. The CDR3 sequence: CASSLEGLAGGEQYF. CDR3 sequence (DNA): TGTGCCAGCAGCTTAGAGGGACTAGCGGGAGGCGAGCAGTACTTC.